This TCR beta chain was recorded in a study of blood T cells in healthy people across ages. Germline V CDR1 and CDR2: DFQATT, SNEGSKA (reference sequence). This CDR3 region has 16 residues. Trimming cost V 3 bases and J 0 bases, with 18 bases left between them. The authors ran a second PCR of 7 to 11 cycles using a sample-barcoded 5' primer and a J-beta primer mix. TCRdb reprocessed the 5' RACE reads via MiXCR and lists one record per CDR3 protein. The sample contains 1.5 million to 2 million distinct CDR3 sequences, roughly two fifths of which appear only once. V and J are TRBV20-1 and TRBJ2-7, with no clear D. The TCR originated in a human donor in good health. The sample comprised blood. CDR3 sequence (DNA): TGCAGTGCTAGTCACGGCGCGGCAGGCCGCTCCTACGAGCAGTACTTC. It specifies CSASHGAAGRSYEQYF.